This T cell receptor beta chain was recorded in a study of shared clonotypes between healthy human individuals. This clone was detected only once. Antigen specificity is unknown. The protocol was immunoSEQ multiplex PCR, while the TCRdb copy is restricted to in-frame clones and leaves out a portion. Here the sample spans some 2.1 million clones, 90% to 95% being singletons. CDR3 length equals 14 residues. From germline, CDR1 is MNHNY and CDR2 SVGAGI (reference sequence). The junction had 6 bases not matched to a gene; V was cut back by 5 bases and J by 5 bases. Findings of the study overall: Relative to memory subsets, naive subsets generally showed larger estimated richness.

The source of this sequence is a man between 18 and 29 years old in good health. The specimen was naive CD4+ T cells sorted from blood. Subset indicated: CD45RA+ positively selected. This rearrangement joins TRBV6-6 to TRBJ2-7; 10 nucleotides agree with TRBD2. The CDR3 DNA sequence: TGTGCCAGCAGTCTAGCGGGAGTTAGGGACGAGCAGTACTTC. It translates to CASSLAGVRDEQYF.